Below, 31 T cell receptor beta chains from the same sample are listed, as sequenced in a study of CD8+ T cells in alopecia areata (dated by TCRdb to 2017 to 2018). Read against the paper, the sample's time point label means: baseline before oral tofacitinib. The receptor library was made with the immunoSEQ multiplex PCR assay. For TCR sequencing, RNA was extracted from every sample and reverse transcribed into cDNA to serve as template. This is the immuneACCESS table as TCRdb keeps it, with only in-frame sequences that have V and J called. A part of the clones is gone; compared with another copy, unresolved V genes explain less than half, and the rest is unexplained. The sample includes about 56,000 clones, with roughly 96% observed a single time. About 26% of the sample goes to the ten largest clones. The specimen was CD8+ T cells sorted from blood, collected at week 0. All receptors derive from a human donor with alopecia areata.

Worth noting for this clone: Different DNA sequences within this sample yield the same CDR3. V gene TRBV2 combines with J gene TRBJ2-1, with 8 bases aligning to TRBD2. CDR1 and CDR2 from the germline V gene are SNHLY and FYNNEI. The CDR3 totals 15 residues. J was trimmed by 8 bases and V by 7 bases; bases with no gene match: 13. The CDR3 DNA follows: TGTGCCAGCACCACGGGGGGGCGATTCGGGGATGAGCAGTTCTTC. Protein product: CASTTGGRFGDEQFF.

The chain carries TRBV10-2 and TRBJ2-7; a weak D match, TRBD1 (5 bases). The DNA end lines up better with TRBJ1-2; the J call may be wrong. Per germline, CDR1 WSHSY and CDR2 SAAADI. CDR3 length equals 12 residues. As DNA, the CDR3 is TGCGCCAGCAGTGAAGGGGCGACAGCCTACACCTTC. Protein product: CASSEGATAYTF.

The chain joins TRBV5-6 to TRBJ1-1; no clear D gene. The CDR3 extends over 12 amino acids. Per germline, CDR1 SGHDT and CDR2 YYEEEE. V dropped 1 base and J dropped 7 bases, with 8 bases sitting between them. DNA of the CDR3: TGTGCCAGCAGCTTGAGCCCAGGTGAAGCTTTCTTT. Amino acid sequence: CASSLSPGEAFF.

The genes are TRBV7-9 and TRBJ2-7; either TRBD1 or TRBD2 may fit D (6 bases each). CDR3 length: 15 residues. Germline CDR1 and CDR2: SEHNR and FQNEAQ (reference sequence). V was shortened by 5 bases and J by 5 bases, with 19 bases between the two germline ends. The CDR3 protein is CASSPEGGSLDEQYF. CDR3 DNA: TGTGCCAGCAGCCCCGAGGGGGGTAGTTTGGACGAGCAGTACTTC.

The V gene is TRBV9, the J gene TRBJ2-3, with D maybe TRBD1 (7 bases). The germline CDR1 and CDR2 sequences are SGDLS and YYNGEE. The CDR3 totals 16 residues. V was pared by 4 bases and J by 0 bases, with 15 bases between. The CDR3: CASSLAGGPSTDTQYF. CDR3 nucleotides: TGTGCCAGCAGCCTAGCAGGGGGGCCTAGCACAGATACGCAGTATTTT.

The V gene is TRBV14, the J gene TRBJ2-7; D not certain. Per germline, CDR1 SGHDN and CDR2 FVKESK. V was cut by 4 bases and J by 3 bases, with 13 bases left in between. CDR3 length: 14 amino acids. CDR3 nucleotide sequence: TGTGCCAGCAGCCCGACAAATACCCTCTACGAGCAGTACTTC. Translation gives CASSPTNTLYEQYF.

The CDR3 reads CASSLNLWGDYGYTF. DNA of the CDR3: TGTGCCAGCAGCTTAAACTTGTGGGGGGACTATGGCTACACCTTC. The rearrangement uses TRBV11-2 and TRBJ1-2; TRBD1 might be the D (5 bases). CDR3 length equals 15 residues. Germline lookup yields CDR1 SGHAT and CDR2 FQNNGV. Trimming took off 2 bases at V and 3 bases at J, with 13 bases between the two ends.

Worth noting for this clone: At one of its ends the junction is not consistent with the germline gene, which may arise from a read error. The chain employs TRBV5-4 and TRBJ2-7, with 8 positions matching TRBD1. The germline gives CDR1 SGHNT, CDR2 YYREEE (reference sequence). The CDR3 runs to 14 residues. This chain's CDR3 is CASSRGQGRYEQYF. CDR3 bases: TGCGCCAGCAGCCGCGGACAGGGAAGGTACGAGCAGTACTTC.

The V call is TRBV30, the J call TRBJ2-5, with D perhaps TRBD2 (6 bases). V gave up 1 base and J gave up 5 bases, with 14 bases separating them. In germline, CDR1 is GTSNPN, CDR2 SVGIG (reference sequence). The CDR3 has 14 amino acids. The CDR3 DNA follows: TGTGCCTGGAGTGAAGACTCGGGGGAGGAGACCCAGTACTTC. The encoded protein is CAWSEDSGEETQYF.

The chain recombines TRBV6-5 with TRBJ2-7, with 7 nucleotides matching TRBD1. The length of the CDR3 is 14 residues. J gave up 3 bases and V 2 bases, and 4 bases lay outside the gene matches. Germline CDR1 reads MNHEY; CDR2 reads SVGAGI. CDR3 loop: CASSYDAGGYEQYF. Here the CDR3 DNA reads TGTGCCAGCAGTTACGATGCAGGGGGCTACGAGCAGTACTTC.

This chain links TRBV4-2 with TRBJ1-6; 7 nucleotides line up with TRBD1. The CDR3 is 17 residues long. V dropped 3 bases and J dropped 4; count of bases not matched to a gene: 9. Germline V gene sequence: CDR1 LGHNA, CDR2 YNFKEQ. CDR3 sequence: CASSHPTGDSYNSPLHF. The CDR3 DNA is TGTGCCAGCAGCCATCCAACAGGGGATTCTTATAATTCACCCCTCCACTTT.

The rearrangement links TRBV10-3 to TRBJ2-7; weak D call: TRBD1 (5 bases). V was trimmed by 2 bases and J by 3 bases, leaving 11 bases between them. Germline V gene lookup returns CDR1 ENHRY and CDR2 SYGVKD. The CDR3 consists of 14 residues. CDR3 DNA: TGTGCCATCAGTGAGGGGGCTGCTTACTACGAGCAGTACTTC. It yields the protein CAISEGAAYYEQYF.

The V gene is TRBV21-1, the J gene TRBJ2-5; TRBD1 is the table's D call and was not checked against the DNA. TRBV21-1 is a recognized pseudogene. The CDR3 is made up of 16 amino acids. The CDR3 is CASSKVNRGPQETQYF. The CDR3 DNA sequence: TGTGCCAGCAGCAAAGTCAACAGGGGGCCCCAAGAGACCCAGTACTTC.

CDR3: CASSQLAGGNEQFF. The CDR3 bases are TGTGCCAGCAGCCAGTTAGCGGGGGGCAATGAGCAGTTCTTC. V and J are TRBV14 and TRBJ2-1; the match to TRBD2 covers 10 bases. V was clipped by 3 bases and J by 6 bases; unmatched bases: 2. The germline V gene has CDR1 SGHDN and CDR2 FVKESK. The CDR3 contains 14 residues.

CDR3: CASSQRPTSSSYEQYF. The CDR3 DNA follows: TGTGCCAGCAGCCAAAGACCCACATCCAGCTCCTACGAGCAGTACTTC. The V and J genes are TRBV11-1 and TRBJ2-7; D unclear. Germline CDR1 is SGHAT and CDR2 is FQDESV (reference sequence). V dropped 5 bases and J dropped 0 bases, with 17 bases sitting between them. The CDR3 totals 16 residues.

V is TRBV5-1 and J is TRBJ2-7, with 9 positions matching TRBD1. J lost 6 bases, V lost 3 bases, and 10 bases had no gene match. Germline values: CDR1 SGHRS, CDR2 YFSETQ. This CDR3 is 15 amino acids long. The CDR3 nucleotides read TGCGCCAGCAGCTGGGGGCAAGGACAGGGGCGCGAGCAGTACTTC. Translating it yields CASSWGQGQGREQYF. The entire variable domain, with the rest obtained from reference TRBV5-1 and TRBJ2-7, is as follows: KAGVTQTPRYLIKTRGQQVTLSCSPISGHRSVSWYQQTPGQGLQFLFEYFSETQRNKGNFPGRFSGRQFSNSRSEMNVSTLELGDSALYLCASSWGQGQGREQYFGPGTRLTVT.

The CDR3 DNA follows: TGTGCCAGCAGCTTAGGGACCGTGGGTTGGAACGAGCAGTACTTC. This sequence encodes CASSLGTVGWNEQYF. V is TRBV7-6 and J is TRBJ2-7; D unclear. Trimming pared 1 base from V and 5 bases from J, leaving 15 bases between. The CDR3 totals 15 residues. CDR1 and CDR2 (germline): SGHVS, FNYEAQ.

This clone showed up just once. The chain uses TRBV29-1 and TRBJ1-2; no clear D. The germline CDR1 and CDR2 sequences are SQVTM and ANQGSEA. V was pared by 0 bases and J by 4 bases, with 9 bases between. CDR3 length: 13 residues. The DNA of the CDR3 is TGCAGCGTTGAAGATCTGGGGTCCTATGGCTACACCTTC. Its translation is CSVEDLGSYGYTF.

This clone was seen just once. V usage is TRBV4-3 and J usage is TRBJ2-2; D is perhaps TRBD1 or TRBD2 (5 bases each). This CDR3 has 18 amino acids. V lost 2 bases, J lost 1 base, and 17 bases lay in between. CDR1 and CDR2 (germline): LGHNA, YSLEER. As DNA, the CDR3 is TGCGCCAGCAGCCAACGAACCATGGAGAGGGGGAACACCGGGGAGCTGTTTTTT. Residues: CASSQRTMERGNTGELFF.

The chain employs TRBV10-3 and TRBJ1-3; the match to TRBD1 covers 8 bases. CDR1 and CDR2 (germline): ENHRY, SYGVKD. J lost 0 bases, V lost 7 bases, and 8 bases had no gene match. CDR3 size: 16 residues. Written as DNA, the CDR3 is TGTGCCATCACCCACGGACAGGGTCTCTCTGGAAACACCATATATTTT. It translates to CAITHGQGLSGNTIYF.

The chain carries TRBV4-1 and TRBJ2-2; a possible D gene is TRBD1 (6 bases). The germline V and J ends were trimmed by 5 bases and 5 bases, with 12 bases remaining between them. Germline V gives CDR1 MGHRA, CDR2 YSYEKL. The CDR3 contains 14 residues. CDR3 in amino acids: CASSTDRSTGELFF. In DNA, the CDR3 is TGCGCCAGCAGCACAGACAGGTCGACCGGGGAGCTGTTTTTT.

In this sample, this clone turned up once. V usage is TRBV4-1 and J usage is TRBJ1-5, with D hard to call. CDR1 and CDR2 from the germline V gene are MGHRA and YSYEKL. V was clipped by 2 bases and J by 2 bases, with 16 bases between them. The CDR3 is 17 residues long. The CDR3, as DNA: TGCGCCAGCAGCCAATCCCGCGCGGGGAAAGGCAATCAGCCCCAGCATTTT. Translation gives CASSQSRAGKGNQPQHF.

This chain uses TRBV7-9 with TRBJ2-7; no firm D call. This CDR3 region has 15 residues. Trimming removed 5 bases at V and 0 bases at J, with 14 bases between. Germline V gene lookup returns CDR1 SEHNR and CDR2 FQNEAQ (reference sequence). The CDR3 loop reads CASSPGSASSYEQYF. As DNA, the CDR3 is TGTGCCAGCAGCCCGGGCAGTGCCAGCTCCTACGAGCAGTACTTC.

The table lists this clone with a count of one. V and J are TRBV7-9 and TRBJ1-5, with 10 bases that match TRBD1. J gave up 5 bases and V 5 bases, and 12 bases lay outside the gene matches. There are 17 residues in the CDR3. Germline CDR1 SEHNR, CDR2 FQNEAQ (reference sequence). The CDR3 reads CASSQGQGKGIDQPQHF. CDR3 nucleotides: TGTGCCAGCAGCCAGGGACAGGGGAAGGGAATTGATCAGCCCCAGCATTTT.

The chain employs TRBV6-1 and TRBJ2-3; 10 bases are a match to TRBD1. The CDR3 has 17 residues. With V trimmed by 0 bases and J by 6 bases, 9 bases remained unmatched. The V gene's germline CDR1 is MNHNS and CDR2 SASEGT. CDR3 nucleotides: TGTGCCAGCAGTGAAGCGTTGGGACAGGGGACGATGGATACGCAGTATTTT. Its translation: CASSEALGQGTMDTQYF.

V and J are TRBV6-1 and TRBJ2-5; 8 nucleotides align to TRBD1. Trimming took 2 bases from V and 5 from J; bases not matched to a gene: 4. The CDR3 is 14 residues long. Germline lookup yields CDR1 MNHNS and CDR2 SASEGT. Here the CDR3 DNA reads TGTGCCAGCAGTGAATCAGGGGGCGAGGAGACCCAGTACTTC. It is translated as CASSESGGEETQYF.

The V and J genes are TRBV7-9 and TRBJ2-5, with TRBD1 as a possible D gene (5 bases). The J call may be wrong; the DNA end is better matched by TRBJ2-7. Germline CDR1 reads SEHNR; CDR2 reads FQNEAQ (reference sequence). The CDR3 sequence is 13 residues long. CDR3 residues: CASNFGQGYEQYF. In DNA, the CDR3 is TGTGCCAGCAACTTTGGGCAGGGCTACGAGCAGTACTTC.

The chain joins TRBV4-3 to TRBJ2-3, with D perhaps TRBD2 (7 bases). This CDR3 contains 17 residues. V lost 0 bases and J lost 1, with 14 bases in between. Looked up from germline, CDR1 is LGHNA and CDR2 is YSLEER. In DNA form, the CDR3 reads TGCGCCAGCAGCCAAGATGTGGCGGGGGCCGGCACAGATACGCAGTATTTT. Protein: CASSQDVAGAGTDTQYF.

This clone was found once. V gene TRBV2 combines with J gene TRBJ2-4; D is ambiguous. V lost 10 bases, J lost 12 bases, and 16 bases lay in between. Germline CDR1 SNHLY, CDR2 FYNNEI. The CDR3 is 11 residues long. The CDR3 protein is CATADMSGQYF. DNA of the CDR3: TGTGCCACCGCTGACATGAGTGGTCAGTACTTC.

This clone appeared once. The chain joins TRBV14 to TRBJ2-7; possibly TRBD1 for D (5 bases). The germline V gene has CDR1 SGHDN and CDR2 FVKESK. The V end lost 0 bases, the J end lost 3 bases, and 12 bases lay between the germline ends. This CDR3 has 15 amino acids. Written as DNA, the CDR3 is TGTGCCAGCAGCCAAGAACAGGTGTCCTACTACGAGCAGTACTTC. Translated, it gives CASSQEQVSYYEQYF.

The chain has TRBV4-3 and TRBJ1-3; no definite D call. V was clipped by 0 bases and J by 0 bases, with 12 bases between them. Germline V gene sequence: CDR1 LGHNA, CDR2 YSLEER. CDR3 length: 17 amino acids. This CDR3 is CASSQELGDFSGNTIYF. The CDR3 nucleotides read TGCGCCAGCAGCCAAGAATTGGGAGACTTCTCTGGAAACACCATATATTTT.